The 14 T cell receptor beta chains listed next were all sequenced from one sample in a study of T cells in Graves' hyperthyroidism and ophthalmopathy. TCR beta CDR3 regions were amplified from RNA transcripts. In the first-round RT-PCR of the TCR CDR3, the HTBI primer set was used. Each CDR3 protein gets one entry after TCRdb re-called the multiplex PCR reads with MiXCR. Found here are roughly 93,000 distinct CDR3 sequences, under 65% of them singletons; the top ten hold 27%. Sequenced sample: blood. The receptors stem from a woman in her 40s with Graves' hyperthyroidism.

As concerns this clonotype: The junction does not match germline at one end; this may be a read error. CDR3 coding DNA: TGCAGTGCTAGAGCCCCGGGACAGTTGAATACTGAAGCTTTCTTT. Translation: CSARAPGQLNTEAFF. The chain has TRBV20-1 and TRBJ1-1; TRBD1 aligns across 7 bases. The V gene's germline CDR1 is DFQATT and CDR2 SNEGSKA (reference sequence). The CDR3 is 15 residues long.

This clonotype was found once. The chain has TRBV24-1 and TRBJ2-6, with D perhaps TRBD1 or TRBD2 (5 bases each). CDR3 length equals 19 residues. V dropped 5 bases and J dropped 0 bases, with 19 bases sitting between them. CDR1 and CDR2 from the germline V gene are KGHDR and SFDVKD. CDR3 residues: CATSASSSGRLSGANVLTF. CDR3 sequence (DNA): TGTGCCACCAGTGCCAGCAGTTCGGGACGGCTCTCTGGGGCCAACGTCCTGACTTTC.

The table lists this clonotype with many counts. The chain joins TRBV9 to TRBJ2-3, with D perhaps assigned TRBD1 or TRBD2 (6 bases each). The CDR3 spans 15 residues. The V gene's germline CDR1 is SGDLS and CDR2 YYNGEE. Deletions cut 3 bases from V and 2 bases from J, with 13 bases between. The CDR3 DNA sequence: TGTGCCAGCAGCGCGGGAGAGGGGGACACAGATACGCAGTATTTT. Its translation is CASSAGEGDTDTQYF.

The chain employs TRBV10-3 and TRBJ2-7; 10 positions agree with TRBD1. The CDR3 consists of 16 residues. V was clipped by 7 bases and J by 5 bases; unmatched bases: 14. The germline V gene has CDR1 ENHRY and CDR2 SYGVKD. The CDR3 DNA reads TGTGCCATCATCGGCGTTCGGGACAGGGGAGGCCACGAGCAGTACTTC. Translation gives CAIIGVRDRGGHEQYF.

The chain combines TRBV7-9 with TRBJ1-5; a weak D match, TRBD1 (5 bases). The CDR3 totals 17 residues. Trimming cost V 5 bases and J 11 bases, with 28 bases left between them. Germline lookup yields CDR1 SEHNR and CDR2 FQNEAQ (reference sequence). CDR3 protein: CASSVGLAGGGRETQHF. As DNA, the CDR3 is TGTGCCAGCAGCGTGGGACTAGCGGGAGGCGGGAGAGAGACCCAGCATTTT.

This clonotype was counted at least ten times. The CDR3 region is CSAWTGGGTDTQYF. In nucleotides, the CDR3 is TGCAGCGCCTGGACAGGGGGCGGCACAGATACGCAGTATTTT. The chain combines TRBV29-1 with TRBJ2-3; 11 positions agree with TRBD1. The junction had 4 bases not matched to a gene; V was cut back by 7 bases and J by 1 base. This CDR3 comprises 14 residues. Germline CDR1 and CDR2: SQVTM and ANQGSEA.

The chain joins TRBV12-3 or TRBV12-4 to TRBJ1-2; 7 bases align to TRBD1. This CDR3 comprises 13 residues. J lost 7 bases, V lost 7 bases, and 9 bases had no gene match. The CDR3 DNA sequence: TGTGCCAGCACCCTCGACAGGGAGGGTGGCTACACCTTC. This encodes CASTLDREGGYTF.

This clonotype was seen many times. The CDR3 DNA sequence: TGTGCCAGCCGGAGACCTCACGACCAAGAGACCCAGTACTTC. It translates to CASRRPHDQETQYF. V gene TRBV2 combines with J gene TRBJ2-5; D unclear. Germline CDR1 is SNHLY and CDR2 is FYNNEI. V dropped 8 bases and J dropped 0 bases, with 13 bases sitting between them. There are 14 residues in the CDR3.

The CDR3 protein is CASTPTLGLAARTQYF. The CDR3 DNA reads as TGTGCCAGCACCCCAACCCTTGGACTAGCGGCAAGGACCCAGTACTTC. V gene TRBV12-3 or TRBV12-4 combines with J gene TRBJ2-5, with TRBD2 matching over 10 bases. V lost 7 bases to trimming and J lost 7 bases; unmatched junction nucleotides: 15. The CDR3 runs 16 residues.

The chain carries TRBV30 and TRBJ1-1; D uncertain. This CDR3 is built from 11 residues. CDR1 is GTSNPN and CDR2 is SVGIG in the germline V gene (reference sequence). V was shortened by 3 bases and J by 6 bases, with 8 bases between the two germline ends. CDR3 residues: CAWRNGPEAFF. CDR3 coding DNA: TGTGCCTGGAGAAACGGGCCTGAAGCTTTCTTT.

The V call is TRBV28, the J call TRBJ2-2; D perhaps matches TRBD2 (5 bases). Germline CDR1 is MDHEN and CDR2 is SYDVKM. The CDR3 spans 13 residues. Deletions cut 6 bases from V and 4 bases from J, with 9 bases between. CDR3 protein: CASSRTFTGELFF. As DNA, the CDR3 is TGTGCCAGCAGCAGGACTTTCACCGGGGAGCTGTTTTTT.

This clonotype was detected ten times or more. Lacking the conserved final phenylalanine or tryptophan, this CDR3 likely reflects a read error. The DNA is left out, because the CDR3 cannot be placed on it with certainty; the CDR3 is given as TCRdb lists it. The V call is TRBV7-9, the J call TRBJ2-7; TRBD1 is the table's D call and was not checked against the DNA. Per germline, CDR1 SEHNR and CDR2 FQNEAQ (reference sequence). The CDR3 is 8 residues long, counting both termini. CDR3 region: CASSSQNR.

J is TRBJ1-1 and V is TRBV20-1, with 9 bases lining up with TRBD1. Germline V gives CDR1 DFQATT, CDR2 SNEGSKA (reference sequence). This CDR3 region has 13 residues. V lost 0 bases to trimming and J lost 5 bases; unmatched junction nucleotides: 1. The CDR3 reads CSAREGTGTEAFF. DNA of the CDR3: TGCAGTGCTAGAGAGGGGACAGGGACTGAAGCTTTCTTT.

The chain combines TRBV7-8 with TRBJ1-3, with a weak D call TRBD1 (5 bases). The CDR3 length is 13 residues. Trimming shortened V by 5 bases and J by 8 bases, and 13 bases separated the two germline ends. Germline assignment: CDR1 SGHVS and CDR2 FQNEAQ. CDR3 residues: CASSGREGHTIYF. The CDR3 nucleotides read TGTGCCAGCAGCGGCAGGGAGGGACACACCATATATTTT.